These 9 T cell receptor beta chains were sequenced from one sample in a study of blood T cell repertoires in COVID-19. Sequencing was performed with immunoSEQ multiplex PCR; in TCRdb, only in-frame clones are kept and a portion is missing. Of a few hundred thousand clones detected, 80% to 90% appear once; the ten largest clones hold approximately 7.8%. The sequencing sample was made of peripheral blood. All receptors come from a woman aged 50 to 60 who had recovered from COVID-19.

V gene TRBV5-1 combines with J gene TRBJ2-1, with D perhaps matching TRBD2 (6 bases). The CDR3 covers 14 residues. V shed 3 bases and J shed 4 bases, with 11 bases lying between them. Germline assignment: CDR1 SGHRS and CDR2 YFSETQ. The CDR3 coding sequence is TGCGCCAGCAGCTCTGGGGGAGGTTACAATGAGCAGTTCTTC. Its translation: CASSSGGGYNEQFF.

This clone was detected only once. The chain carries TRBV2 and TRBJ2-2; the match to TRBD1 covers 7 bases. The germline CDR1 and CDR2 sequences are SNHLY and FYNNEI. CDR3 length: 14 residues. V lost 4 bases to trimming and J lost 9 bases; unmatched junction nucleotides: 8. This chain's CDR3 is CASSVRTGIRELFF. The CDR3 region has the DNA TGTGCCAGCAGTGTTAGGACAGGAATAAGGGAGCTGTTTTTT.

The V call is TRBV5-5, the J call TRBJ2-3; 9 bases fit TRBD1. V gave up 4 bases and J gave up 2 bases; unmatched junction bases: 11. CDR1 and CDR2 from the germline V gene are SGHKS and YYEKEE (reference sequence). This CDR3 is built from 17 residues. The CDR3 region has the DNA TGTGCCAGCAGCCAAAATTCTAGGGACAGGGCCACAGATACGCAGTATTTT. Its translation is CASSQNSRDRATDTQYF.

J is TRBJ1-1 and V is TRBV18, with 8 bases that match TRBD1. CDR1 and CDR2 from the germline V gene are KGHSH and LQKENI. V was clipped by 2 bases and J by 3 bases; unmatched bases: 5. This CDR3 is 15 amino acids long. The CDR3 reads CASSPSQGADTEAFF. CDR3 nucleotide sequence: TGTGCCAGCTCACCATCGCAGGGGGCAGACACTGAAGCTTTCTTT.

Written as DNA, the CDR3 is TGCGCCAGCAGGCGGGTCCTAGCGGGGGCAACGTACAATGAGCAGTTCTTC. Its translation: CASRRVLAGATYNEQFF. The chain uses TRBV4-1 and TRBJ2-1; TRBD2 agrees at 10 bases. This CDR3 is built from 17 residues. V shed 6 bases and J 4 bases; nucleotides not matched to a gene: 12. CDR1 is MGHRA and CDR2 is YSYEKL in the germline V gene.

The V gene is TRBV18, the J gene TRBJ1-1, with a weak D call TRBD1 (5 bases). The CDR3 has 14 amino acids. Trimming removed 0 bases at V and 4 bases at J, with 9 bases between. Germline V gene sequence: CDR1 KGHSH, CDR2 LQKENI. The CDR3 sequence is CASSPPRGSTEAFF. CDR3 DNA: TGTGCCAGCTCACCACCGCGGGGGTCCACTGAAGCTTTCTTT.

The chain's CDR3 is CASSQERSGTGAEKLFF. DNA of the CDR3: TGCGCCAGCAGCCAAGAACGGTCAGGGACAGGGGCTGAAAAACTGTTTTTT. The chain combines TRBV4-3 with TRBJ1-4, with TRBD1 identical over 10 bases. The CDR3 sequence is 17 residues long. Germline V lookup: CDR1 LGHNA, CDR2 YSLEER. The J segment lost 7 bases and the V segment lost 0 bases, leaving 8 bases of the junction unmatched.

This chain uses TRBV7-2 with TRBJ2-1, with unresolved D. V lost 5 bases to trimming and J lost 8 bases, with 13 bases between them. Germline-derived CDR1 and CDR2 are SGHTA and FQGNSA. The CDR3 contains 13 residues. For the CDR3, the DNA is TGTGCCAGCAGCCGTGCACCATTAGATGAGCAGTTCTTC. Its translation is CASSRAPLDEQFF.

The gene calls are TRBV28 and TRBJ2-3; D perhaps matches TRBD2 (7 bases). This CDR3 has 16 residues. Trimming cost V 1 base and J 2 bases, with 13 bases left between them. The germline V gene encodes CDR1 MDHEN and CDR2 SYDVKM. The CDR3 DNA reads TGTGCCAGCAGTTTATCCAGGGGAGGGAACACAGATACGCAGTATTTT. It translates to CASSLSRGGNTDTQYF.